The sequence of this TCR beta chain was determined in a study of shared clonotypes between healthy human individuals. Study-wide results and caveats: The authors expected sequencing depth to affect clonotype sharing among donors. Only blood samples were collected, and tissue repertoires likely differ.

Worth noting for this clone: Its target is unknown.

Donors were healthy HIV-negative adults without recent acute infections or vaccinations. Produced via immunoSEQ multiplex PCR; TCRdb's table is partial and in-frame only. The sample consists of about 1 million clones, about 75% of them appearing once. Sequenced material: memory CD4+ T cells sorted from blood. The subset denotes: CD45RA-negative fraction. The source is a man younger than 35 in good health.

As DNA, the CDR3 is TGCGCCAGCAGCCCCCGGGACCCTCCGAACACCGGGGAGCTGTTTTTT. This codes for CASSPRDPPNTGELFF. V and J are TRBV4-1 and TRBJ2-2; D tentatively reads TRBD1 or TRBD2 (5 bases each). Trimming took 4 bases from V and 0 from J, leaving 12 bases between them. Per the germline V gene, CDR1 is MGHRA and CDR2 is YSYEKL. The CDR3 length is 16 residues.